This TCR beta chain was sequenced in a study of T cells in Graves' hyperthyroidism and ophthalmopathy. General observations from the study: A 13 V-J model separated ophthalmopathy from stable hyperthyroidism. Blood also showed most of the thyroid clonotypes that were expanded above 0.001.

This clonotype has a handful of counts. Antigen: not known. Looked up from germline, CDR1 is LGHDT and CDR2 is YNNKEL (reference sequence). The CDR3 covers 14 residues. V was pared by 3 bases and J by 8 bases, with 13 bases between. This sample holds PBMCs from about 10 ml fresh peripheral blood. Authors of the study amplified TCR beta CDR3 regions from RNA transcripts. The HTBI primer set was used in a first-round RT-PCR of the TCR CDR3. Using its own MiXCR run on the multiplex PCR reads, TCRdb lists one record per CDR3 protein. This sample has about 700,000 distinct CDR3 sequences, with 13% to 15% found just once.

The sequence derives from a woman aged 18-29 years with Graves' hyperthyroidism. What was sequenced was blood. The chain recombines TRBV3-1 with TRBJ2-2; D perhaps matches TRBD1 (6 bases). CDR3 nucleotide sequence: TGTGCCAGCAGCCACCCAGACAGGCGGGGGGAGCTGTTTTTT. This codes for CASSHPDRRGELFF.